The rows below give T cell receptor beta chains drawn from one sample of a study of cytomegalovirus exposure and HLA in healthy donors. This table comes from immunoSEQ multiplex PCR, and its TCRdb copy is limited to in-frame clones, with some not included. The sample records tens of thousands of clones, around 68% being singletons. Sequenced sample: PBMCs. These TCRs come from a woman in her forties in good health and CMV-seropositive. The CDR3 runs from the conserved cysteine through the conserved F or W. Each record gives: clone size, V gene, D gene, J gene, CDR3 protein, CDR3 DNA. D genes are given only for firm matches. Clone size is not always given. Where it is, it says once, few, many or a class for expanded clones.

clone_size: NA
v_call: TRBV2
d_call: TRBD1
j_call: TRBJ1-6
cdr3_aa: CASRDRGLLPLHF
cdr3_nt: TGTGCCAGCAGGGACAGGGGGCTCTTACCCCTCCACTTT

clone_size: NA
v_call: TRBV11-2
d_call: TRBD1
j_call: TRBJ1-5
cdr3_aa: CASSFLGQGYNQPQHF
cdr3_nt: TGTGCCAGCAGCTTCCTCGGACAGGGGTACAATCAGCCCCAGCATTTT

clone_size: NA
v_call: TRBV15
d_call: NA
j_call: TRBJ1-2
cdr3_aa: CATSRDPEGIGYTF
cdr3_nt: TGTGCCACCAGCAGAGATCCTGAGGGCATTGGCTACACCTTC

clone_size: few
v_call: TRBV27
d_call: TRBD2
j_call: TRBJ2-1
cdr3_aa: CASSSREGFEQFF
cdr3_nt: TGTGCCAGCAGTTCCCGGGAGGGCTTTGAGCAGTTCTTC

clone_size: NA
v_call: TRBV18
d_call: NA
j_call: TRBJ2-7
cdr3_aa: CASSPNSYEQYF
cdr3_nt: TGTGCCAGCTCACCCAACTCCTACGAGCAGTACTTC

clone_size: few
v_call: TRBV10-2
d_call: NA
j_call: TRBJ2-1
cdr3_aa: CASSESRGPYNEQFF
cdr3_nt: TGCGCCAGCAGTGAGTCAAGGGGCCCCTACAATGAGCAGTTCTTC

clone_size: few
v_call: TRBV5-5
d_call: NA
j_call: TRBJ2-7
cdr3_aa: CASSATDRAYEQYF
cdr3_nt: TGTGCCAGCAGCGCAACGGACAGAGCCTACGAGCAGTACTTC

clone_size: few
v_call: TRBV10-3
d_call: TRBD2
j_call: TRBJ2-2
cdr3_aa: CAISESIAGVNTGELFF
cdr3_nt: TGTGCCATCAGTGAGTCAATAGCGGGAGTGAACACCGGGGAGCTGTTTTTT

clone_size: NA
v_call: TRBV23-1
d_call: TRBD1
j_call: TRBJ1-2
cdr3_aa: CASSQRTGGYGYTF
cdr3_nt: TGCGCCAGCAGTCAACGGACAGGGGGCTATGGCTACACCTTC

clone_size: NA
v_call: TRBV5-6
d_call: TRBD1
j_call: TRBJ2-3
cdr3_aa: CASSYGQGTDTQYF
cdr3_nt: TGTGCCAGCAGCTACGGACAGGGCACAGATACGCAGTATTTT

clone_size: few
v_call: TRBV18
d_call: TRBD1
j_call: TRBJ1-3
cdr3_aa: CASSTLEDWDSSGNTIYF
cdr3_nt: TGTGCCAGCTCAACTTTGGAGGATTGGGACAGCTCTGGAAACACCATATATTTT

clone_size: NA
v_call: TRBV28
d_call: NA
j_call: TRBJ2-7
cdr3_aa: CASSTGVSYEQYF
cdr3_nt: TGTGCCAGCAGCACGGGGGTCTCCTACGAGCAGTACTTC

clone_size: NA
v_call: TRBV5-1
d_call: TRBD2
j_call: TRBJ2-3
cdr3_aa: CASSLGIAGGRTDTQYF
cdr3_nt: TGCGCCAGCAGCTTGGGAATAGCGGGAGGTAGGACAGATACGCAGTATTTT

clone_size: NA
v_call: TRBV7-3
d_call: NA
j_call: TRBJ2-2
cdr3_aa: CASSPFSERTGELFF
cdr3_nt: TGTGCCAGCAGCCCGTTTAGCGAGCGCACCGGGGAGCTGTTTTTT

clone_size: NA
v_call: TRBV2
d_call: TRBD2
j_call: TRBJ2-1
cdr3_aa: CASSELADNEQFF
cdr3_nt: TGTGCCAGCAGTGAACTAGCGGACAATGAGCAGTTCTTC

clone_size: few
v_call: TRBV7-2
d_call: NA
j_call: TRBJ1-2
cdr3_aa: CASSSAAGHQLTF
cdr3_nt: TGTGCCAGCAGCTCCGCGGCGGGCCACCAGTTGACCTTC

clone_size: NA
v_call: TRBV7-9
d_call: NA
j_call: TRBJ2-2
cdr3_aa: CASGDRTNTGELFF
cdr3_nt: TGTGCCAGCGGTGACAGGACGAACACCGGGGAGCTGTTTTTT

clone_size: once
v_call: TRBV4-1
d_call: TRBD1
j_call: TRBJ1-2
cdr3_aa: CASSQGTGTIAGYTF
cdr3_nt: TGCGCCAGCAGCCAAGGGACAGGGACAATCGCTGGCTACACCTTC

clone_size: NA
v_call: TRBV5-4
d_call: TRBD2
j_call: TRBJ2-7
cdr3_aa: CASSPYRTSGFSYEQYF
cdr3_nt: TGTGCCAGCAGCCCTTATAGGACTAGCGGATTCTCCTACGAGCAGTACTTC

clone_size: NA
v_call: TRBV10-1
d_call: TRBD1
j_call: TRBJ2-1
cdr3_aa: CASSSYGDRGRNEQFF
cdr3_nt: TGCGCCAGCAGTTCTTATGGGGACAGGGGGAGAAATGAGCAGTTCTTC

clone_size: NA
v_call: TRBV9
d_call: TRBD1
j_call: TRBJ2-7
cdr3_aa: CASSDGTAYEQYF
cdr3_nt: TGTGCCAGCAGCGACGGGACAGCCTACGAGCAGTACTTC

clone_size: NA
v_call: TRBV7-2
d_call: NA
j_call: TRBJ2-5
cdr3_aa: CASSFQAQETQYF
cdr3_nt: TGTGCCAGCAGCTTTCAAGCCCAAGAGACCCAGTACTTC

clone_size: NA
v_call: TRBV6-5
d_call: NA
j_call: TRBJ2-1
cdr3_aa: CASSAPNNEQFF
cdr3_nt: TGTGCCAGCAGTGCACCTAACAATGAGCAGTTCTTC

clone_size: NA
v_call: TRBV7-8
d_call: TRBD2
j_call: TRBJ2-5
cdr3_aa: CASSPRPGLAGVGGTQYF
cdr3_nt: TGTGCCAGCAGCCCGCGTCCGGGACTAGCGGGAGTCGGAGGGACCCAGTACTTC

clone_size: NA
v_call: TRBV19
d_call: NA
j_call: TRBJ1-5
cdr3_aa: CASHKGRGRENQPQHF
cdr3_nt: TGTGCCAGCCATAAGGGGCGGGGCAGGGAGAACCAGCCCCAGCATTTT

clone_size: NA
v_call: TRBV19
d_call: NA
j_call: TRBJ1-4
cdr3_aa: CASGRQESSTNEKLFF
cdr3_nt: TGTGCCAGTGGACGACAGGAGAGCTCAACTAATGAAAAACTGTTTTTT

clone_size: NA
v_call: TRBV14
d_call: NA
j_call: TRBJ2-7
cdr3_aa: CASSLVQGISYEQYF
cdr3_nt: TGTGCCAGCAGCCTCGTACAGGGTATCTCCTACGAGCAGTACTTC

clone_size: NA
v_call: TRBV27
d_call: TRBD1
j_call: TRBJ1-5
cdr3_aa: CASSFGQGIGQPQHF
cdr3_nt: TGTGCCAGCAGTTTTGGACAGGGGATCGGTCAGCCCCAGCATTTT

clone_size: once
v_call: TRBV11-3
d_call: TRBD2
j_call: TRBJ2-3
cdr3_aa: CASSFFQRESSDTQYF
cdr3_nt: TGTGCCAGCAGCTTTTTTCAGCGGGAGTCCTCAGATACGCAGTATTTT

clone_size: NA
v_call: TRBV5-1
d_call: NA
j_call: TRBJ2-7
cdr3_aa: CASSLVEAQTYEQYF
cdr3_nt: TGCGCCAGCAGCTTGGTGGAGGCACAGACTTACGAGCAGTACTTC

clone_size: NA
v_call: TRBV5-3
d_call: NA
j_call: TRBJ2-3
cdr3_aa: CARSLAGRHCSKDTQYF
cdr3_nt: TGTGCCAGAAGCTTGGCCGGCCGCCATTGTAGCAAGGATACGCAGTATTTT

clone_size: NA
v_call: TRBV5-1
d_call: NA
j_call: TRBJ2-1
cdr3_aa: CASSLEGMRNNEQFF
cdr3_nt: TGCGCCAGCAGCTTGGAGGGGATGCGGAACAATGAGCAGTTCTTC

clone_size: NA
v_call: TRBV2
d_call: NA
j_call: TRBJ1-5
cdr3_aa: CASREDYFQPQHF
cdr3_nt: TGTGCCAGCAGGGAGGACTACTTTCAGCCCCAGCATTTT

clone_size: NA
v_call: TRBV28
d_call: TRBD1
j_call: TRBJ1-2
cdr3_aa: CASSFPPGQGVGGYTF
cdr3_nt: TGTGCCAGCAGTTTTCCACCGGGACAGGGGGTAGGTGGCTACACCTTC

clone_size: NA
v_call: TRBV2
d_call: NA
j_call: TRBJ1-1
cdr3_aa: CASRQERVPEAFF
cdr3_nt: TGTGCCAGTCGACAGGAGAGGGTACCTGAAGCTTTCTTT

clone_size: few
v_call: TRBV27
d_call: TRBD1
j_call: TRBJ1-5
cdr3_aa: CASSLSGTGRSAQHF
cdr3_nt: TGTGCCAGCAGTTTATCCGGGACAGGGCGGTCGGCCCAGCATTTT

clone_size: NA
v_call: TRBV15
d_call: TRBD1
j_call: TRBJ2-3
cdr3_aa: CATSRAGTGGAPDTQYF
cdr3_nt: TGTGCCACCAGCAGAGCAGGGACAGGGGGAGCTCCTGATACGCAGTATTTT

clone_size: once
v_call: TRBV7-7
d_call: TRBD1
j_call: TRBJ2-5
cdr3_aa: CASSVAATGEETQYF
cdr3_nt: TGTGCCAGCAGCGTCGCCGCGACAGGGGAAGAGACCCAGTACTTC

clone_size: NA
v_call: TRBV28
d_call: TRBD2
j_call: TRBJ2-3
cdr3_aa: CASRQTSGRTDTQYF
cdr3_nt: TGTGCCAGCAGGCAGACTAGCGGGAGAACAGATACGCAGTATTTT

clone_size: few
v_call: TRBV9
d_call: NA
j_call: TRBJ2-5
cdr3_aa: CASSAGLSQETQYF
cdr3_nt: TGTGCCAGCAGCGCCGGACTGTCGCAAGAGACCCAGTACTTC

clone_size: NA
v_call: TRBV14
d_call: TRBD2
j_call: TRBJ2-1
cdr3_aa: CASSQSTSGYNEQFF
cdr3_nt: TGTGCCAGCAGCCAGTCGACTAGCGGCTACAATGAGCAGTTCTTC

clone_size: NA
v_call: TRBV7-2
d_call: NA
j_call: TRBJ2-1
cdr3_aa: CASSLDGSNNEQFF
cdr3_nt: TGTGCCAGCAGCTTAGACGGGAGTAACAATGAGCAGTTCTTC

clone_size: once
v_call: TRBV19
d_call: TRBD2
j_call: TRBJ2-7
cdr3_aa: CASSIQGTSGSYEQYF
cdr3_nt: TGTGCCAGTAGTATTCAAGGGACTAGCGGCTCCTACGAGCAGTACTTC

clone_size: NA
v_call: TRBV7-9
d_call: NA
j_call: TRBJ2-2
cdr3_aa: CASSPGRGINTGELFF
cdr3_nt: TGTGCCAGCAGCCCCGGACGGGGAATCAACACCGGGGAGCTGTTTTTT

clone_size: NA
v_call: TRBV10-1
d_call: NA
j_call: TRBJ2-5
cdr3_aa: CASSAGSAGSGWETQYF
cdr3_nt: TGCGCCAGCAGTGCTGGGTCCGCGGGTAGTGGGTGGGAGACCCAGTACTTC

clone_size: NA
v_call: TRBV7-9
d_call: TRBD1
j_call: TRBJ1-2
cdr3_aa: CASSRDGTGVYGYTF
cdr3_nt: TGTGCCAGCAGTCGGGACGGGACAGGGGTCTATGGCTACACCTTC

clone_size: few
v_call: TRBV9
d_call: NA
j_call: TRBJ2-1
cdr3_aa: CASSANNEQFF
cdr3_nt: TGTGCCAGCAGCGCCAACAATGAGCAGTTCTTC

clone_size: few
v_call: TRBV6-1
d_call: TRBD1
j_call: TRBJ2-1
cdr3_aa: CASSEFAGTDYNEQFF
cdr3_nt: TGTGCCAGCAGCGAATTCGCCGGGACAGACTACAATGAGCAGTTCTTC

clone_size: NA
v_call: TRBV5-6
d_call: NA
j_call: TRBJ1-1
cdr3_aa: CASSYTSNTEAFF
cdr3_nt: TGTGCCAGCAGCTATACATCGAACACTGAAGCTTTCTTT

clone_size: few
v_call: TRBV7-6
d_call: NA
j_call: TRBJ2-5
cdr3_aa: CASSLARGGAETQYF
cdr3_nt: TGTGCCAGCAGCTTAGCGAGAGGAGGCGCAGAGACCCAGTACTTC

clone_size: NA
v_call: TRBV28
d_call: TRBD1
j_call: TRBJ1-1
cdr3_aa: CASSQLQGGYTEAFF
cdr3_nt: TGTGCCAGCAGCCAATTACAGGGGGGATACACTGAAGCTTTCTTT

clone_size: NA
v_call: TRBV6-4
d_call: TRBD2
j_call: TRBJ2-3
cdr3_aa: CASSPSPSSGRADTQYF
cdr3_nt: TGTGCCAGCAGTCCTTCCCCCTCTAGCGGGAGAGCAGATACGCAGTATTTT

clone_size: NA
v_call: TRBV7-2
d_call: TRBD1
j_call: TRBJ1-1
cdr3_aa: CASSYRRTGGNTEAFF
cdr3_nt: TGTGCCAGCAGCTACCGCCGGACAGGGGGGAACACTGAAGCTTTCTTT

clone_size: few
v_call: TRBV10-3
d_call: NA
j_call: TRBJ2-7
cdr3_aa: CAISNSQGTYEQYF
cdr3_nt: TGTGCCATCAGTAATTCACAGGGCACCTACGAGCAGTACTTC

clone_size: NA
v_call: TRBV28
d_call: NA
j_call: TRBJ2-1
cdr3_aa: CASSSYNEQFF
cdr3_nt: TGTGCCAGTAGCTCCTACAATGAGCAGTTCTTC

clone_size: NA
v_call: TRBV29-1
d_call: TRBD1
j_call: TRBJ1-4
cdr3_aa: CSVVRTGNEKLFF
cdr3_nt: TGCAGCGTTGTTAGGACAGGGAATGAAAAACTGTTTTTT

clone_size: NA
v_call: TRBV6-4
d_call: TRBD2
j_call: TRBJ2-1
cdr3_aa: CASSADSGGSSYNEQFF
cdr3_nt: TGTGCCAGCAGTGCCGACTCGGGGGGTAGCTCCTACAATGAGCAGTTCTTC